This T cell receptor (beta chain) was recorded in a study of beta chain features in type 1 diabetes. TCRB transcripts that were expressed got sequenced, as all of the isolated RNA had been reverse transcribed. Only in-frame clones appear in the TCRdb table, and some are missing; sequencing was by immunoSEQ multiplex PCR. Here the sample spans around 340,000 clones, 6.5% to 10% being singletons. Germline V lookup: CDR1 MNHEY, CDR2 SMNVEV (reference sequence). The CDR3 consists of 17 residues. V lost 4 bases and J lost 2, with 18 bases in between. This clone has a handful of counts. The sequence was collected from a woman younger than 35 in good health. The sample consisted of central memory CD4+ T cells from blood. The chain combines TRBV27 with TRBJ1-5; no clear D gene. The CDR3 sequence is CASSSKAQVRGNQPQHF. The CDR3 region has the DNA TGTGCCAGCAGTTCAAAGGCGCAGGTTCGAGGCAATCAGCCCCAGCATTTT.